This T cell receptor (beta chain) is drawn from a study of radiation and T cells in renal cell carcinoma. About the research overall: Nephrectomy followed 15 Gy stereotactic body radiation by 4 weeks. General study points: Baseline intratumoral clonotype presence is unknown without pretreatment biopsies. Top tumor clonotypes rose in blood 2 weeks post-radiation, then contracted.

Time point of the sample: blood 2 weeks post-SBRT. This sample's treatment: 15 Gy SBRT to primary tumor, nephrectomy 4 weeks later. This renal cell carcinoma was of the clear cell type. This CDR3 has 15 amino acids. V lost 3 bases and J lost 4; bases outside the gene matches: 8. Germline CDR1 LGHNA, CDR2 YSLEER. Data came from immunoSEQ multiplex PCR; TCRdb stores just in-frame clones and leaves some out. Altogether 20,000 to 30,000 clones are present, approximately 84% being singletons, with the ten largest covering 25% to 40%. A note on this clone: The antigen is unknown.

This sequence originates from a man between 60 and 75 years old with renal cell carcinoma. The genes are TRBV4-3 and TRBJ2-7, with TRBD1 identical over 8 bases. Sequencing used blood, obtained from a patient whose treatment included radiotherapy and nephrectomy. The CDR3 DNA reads TGCGCCAGCAGCCAGTGGGTACAGGGGGAGTACGAGCAGTACTTC. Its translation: CASSQWVQGEYEQYF.